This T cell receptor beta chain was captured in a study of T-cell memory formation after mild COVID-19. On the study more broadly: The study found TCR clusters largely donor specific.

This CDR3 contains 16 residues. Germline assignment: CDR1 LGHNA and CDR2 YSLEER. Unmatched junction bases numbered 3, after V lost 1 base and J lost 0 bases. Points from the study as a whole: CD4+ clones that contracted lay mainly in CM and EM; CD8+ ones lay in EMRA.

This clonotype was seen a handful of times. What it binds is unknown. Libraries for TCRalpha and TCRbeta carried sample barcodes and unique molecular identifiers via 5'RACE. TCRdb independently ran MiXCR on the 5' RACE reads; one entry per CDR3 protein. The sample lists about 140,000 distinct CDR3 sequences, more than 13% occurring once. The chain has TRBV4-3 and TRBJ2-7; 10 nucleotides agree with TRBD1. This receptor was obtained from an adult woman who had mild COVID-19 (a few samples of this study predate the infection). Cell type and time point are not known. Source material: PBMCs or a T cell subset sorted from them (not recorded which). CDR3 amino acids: CASSQVTGGYSYEQYF. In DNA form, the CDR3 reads TGCGCCAGCAGCCAAGTGACAGGGGGCTACTCCTACGAGCAGTACTTC.